This T cell receptor beta chain emerged from a study of CD8+CD57+ T cells in acquired aplastic anemia. Looking at the study overall: 3.2 ug was the average amount of DNA from sorted CD4+ and CD8+ cells. Study results and limitations: CD8+ Simpson's diversity in patients was not significantly different from that in controls. Overlapping CD8+ CDR3 repertoires of patients and controls contained roughly 29 shared sequences.

The sample holds many counts of this clonotype. The antigen remains undetermined. The germline gives CDR1 SGHAT, CDR2 FQNNGV. The ends lost 5 bases at V and 10 bases at J; junction bases unmatched: 14. The CDR3 extends over 16 amino acids. Genomic DNA was employed as the template in profiling TCR beta VDJ and CDR3. TCRdb processed the reads anew with MiXCR; each CDR3 protein has one entry. The repertoire holds 200,000 to 250,000 distinct CDR3 sequences, with roughly 53% as singletons. Patients included in sequencing had previously demonstrated CD8+CD57+ cell expansion by flow cytometry. The blood sampling took place in patients who had so far received no therapy.

The TCR originated in a human donor with aplastic anemia. The chain combines TRBV11-2 with TRBJ2-1; 10 bases are shared with TRBD1. The source material was sorted CD4+, CD8+, or CD8+CD57+ T cells (not recorded which) from PBMCs. CDR3 in DNA: TGTGCCAGCAGCGCAGAAACCGGGACAGGGGCAATGGAGCAGTTCTTC. It translates to CASSAETGTGAMEQFF.